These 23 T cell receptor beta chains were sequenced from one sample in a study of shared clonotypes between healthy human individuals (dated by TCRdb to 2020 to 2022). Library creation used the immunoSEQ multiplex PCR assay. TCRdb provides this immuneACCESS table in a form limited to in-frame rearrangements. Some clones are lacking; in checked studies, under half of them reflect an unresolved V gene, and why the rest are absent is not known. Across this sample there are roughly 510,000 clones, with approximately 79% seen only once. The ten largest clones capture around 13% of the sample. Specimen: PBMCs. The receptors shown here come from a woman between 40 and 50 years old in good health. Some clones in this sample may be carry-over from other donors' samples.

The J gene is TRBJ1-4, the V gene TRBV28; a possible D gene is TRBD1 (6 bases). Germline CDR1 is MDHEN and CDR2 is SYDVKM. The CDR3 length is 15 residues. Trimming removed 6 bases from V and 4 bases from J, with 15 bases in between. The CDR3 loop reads CASREGGRRNEKLFF. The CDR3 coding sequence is TGTGCCAGCAGGGAAGGGGGGCGTCGTAATGAAAAACTGTTTTTT.

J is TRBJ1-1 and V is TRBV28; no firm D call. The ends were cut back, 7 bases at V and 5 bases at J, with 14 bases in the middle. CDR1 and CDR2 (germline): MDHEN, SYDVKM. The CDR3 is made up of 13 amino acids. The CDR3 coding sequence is TGTGCCAGCACGACGGATGAGAATACTGAAGCTTTCTTT. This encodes CASTTDENTEAFF.

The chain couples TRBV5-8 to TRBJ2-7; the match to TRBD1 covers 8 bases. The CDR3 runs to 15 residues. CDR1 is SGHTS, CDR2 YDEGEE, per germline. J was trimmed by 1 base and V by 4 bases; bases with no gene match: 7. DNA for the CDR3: TGTGCCAGCAGCCGCAGGGACAGGAAATCCTACGAGCAGTACTTC. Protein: CASSRRDRKSYEQYF. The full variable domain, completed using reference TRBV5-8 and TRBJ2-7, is EAGVTQSPTHLIKTRGQQATLRCSPISGHTSVYWYQQALGLGLQFLLWYDEGEERNRGNFPPRFSGRQFPNYSSELNVNALELEDSALYLCASSRRDRKSYEQYFGPGTRLTVT.

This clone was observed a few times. CDR3 loop: CSAGTGGLNTGELFF. The DNA for the CDR3 is TGCAGCGCCGGGACAGGGGGCCTGAACACCGGGGAGCTGTTTTTT. This chain links TRBV29-1 with TRBJ2-2; TRBD1 agrees at 12 bases. Looked up from germline, CDR1 is SQVTM and CDR2 is ANQGSEA. CDR3 size: 15 residues. The J segment lost 1 base and the V segment lost 7 bases, leaving 4 bases of the junction unmatched.

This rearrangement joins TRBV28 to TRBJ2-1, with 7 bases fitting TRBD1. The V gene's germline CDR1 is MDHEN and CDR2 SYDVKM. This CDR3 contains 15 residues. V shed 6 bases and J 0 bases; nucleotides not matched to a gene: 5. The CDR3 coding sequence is TGTGCCAGCAGAAAGACAGGGAACTCCTACAATGAGCAGTTCTTC. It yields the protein CASRKTGNSYNEQFF. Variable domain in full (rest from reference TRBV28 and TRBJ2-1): DVKVTQSSRYLVKRTGEKVFLECVQDMDHENMFWYRQDPGLGLRLIYFSYDVKMKEKGDIPEGYSVSREKKERFSLILESASTNQTSMYLCASRKTGNSYNEQFFGPGTRLTVL.

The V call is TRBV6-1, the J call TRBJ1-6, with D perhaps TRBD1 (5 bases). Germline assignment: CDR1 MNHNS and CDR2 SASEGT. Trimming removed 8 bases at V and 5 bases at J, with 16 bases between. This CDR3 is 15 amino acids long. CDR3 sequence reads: CASHPLTANNSPLHF. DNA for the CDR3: TGTGCCAGCCACCCCCTGACAGCTAATAATTCACCCCTCCACTTT.

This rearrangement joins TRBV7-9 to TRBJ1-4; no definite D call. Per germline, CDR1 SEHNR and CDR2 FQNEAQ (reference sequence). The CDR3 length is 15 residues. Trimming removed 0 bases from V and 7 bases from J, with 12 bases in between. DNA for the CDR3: TGTGCCAGCAGCTTAGCCCGGGGATACGGTGAAAAACTGTTTTTT. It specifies CASSLARGYGEKLFF.

CDR3 nucleotides: TGTGCCTGGAGTTCCCGGGGGACAGGGGGCAGTCAGCCCCAGCATTTT. The encoded protein is CAWSSRGTGGSQPQHF. The V call is TRBV30, the J call TRBJ1-5; 12 nucleotides agree with TRBD1. The V and J ends lost 2 bases and 6 bases, in that order; junction bases with no gene match: 8. This CDR3 has 16 residues. Germline V gene sequence: CDR1 GTSNPN, CDR2 SVGIG (reference sequence).

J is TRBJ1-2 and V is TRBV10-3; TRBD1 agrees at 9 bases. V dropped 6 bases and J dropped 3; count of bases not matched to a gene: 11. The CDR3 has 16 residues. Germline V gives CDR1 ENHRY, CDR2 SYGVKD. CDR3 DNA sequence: TGTGCCATCAGCCGAAACCGGGACAGGGAGGACTATGGCTACACCTTC. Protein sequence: CAISRNRDREDYGYTF.

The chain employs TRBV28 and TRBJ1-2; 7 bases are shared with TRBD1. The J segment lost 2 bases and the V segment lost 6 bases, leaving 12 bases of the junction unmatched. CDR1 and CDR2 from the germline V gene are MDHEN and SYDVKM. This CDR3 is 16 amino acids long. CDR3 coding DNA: TGTGCCAGCAGCCCCCACCCGGGACAGCGAAACTATGGCTACACCTTC. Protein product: CASSPHPGQRNYGYTF.

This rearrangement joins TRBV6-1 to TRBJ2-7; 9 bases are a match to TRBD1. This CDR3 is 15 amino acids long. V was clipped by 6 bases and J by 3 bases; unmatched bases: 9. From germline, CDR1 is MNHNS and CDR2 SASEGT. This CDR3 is CASRLGTGNGYEQYF. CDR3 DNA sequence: TGTGCCAGCAGGCTCGGGACAGGGAACGGCTACGAGCAGTACTTC.

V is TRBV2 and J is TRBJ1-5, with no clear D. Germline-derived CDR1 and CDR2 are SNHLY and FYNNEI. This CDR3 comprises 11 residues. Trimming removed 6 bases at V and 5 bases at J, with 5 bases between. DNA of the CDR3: TGTGCCAGCAGCCAGGATCAGCCCCAGCATTTT. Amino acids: CASSQDQPQHF.

The CDR3 DNA reads as TGTGCCAGCAGATCCCCCGGACTTACCTACAATGAGCAGTTCTTC. Its protein product is CASRSPGLTYNEQFF. This chain uses TRBV11-2 with TRBJ2-1; a weak D match, TRBD2 (5 bases). This CDR3 is built from 15 residues. V was cut by 6 bases and J by 2 bases, with 14 bases left in between. Germline CDR1 SGHAT, CDR2 FQNNGV.

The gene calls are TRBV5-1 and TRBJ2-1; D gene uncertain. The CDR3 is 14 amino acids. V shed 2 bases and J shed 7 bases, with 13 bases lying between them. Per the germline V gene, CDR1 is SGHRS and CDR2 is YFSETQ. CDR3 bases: TGCGCCAGCAGCTTTTTTACCCCATCGAATGAGCAGTTCTTC. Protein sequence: CASSFFTPSNEQFF.

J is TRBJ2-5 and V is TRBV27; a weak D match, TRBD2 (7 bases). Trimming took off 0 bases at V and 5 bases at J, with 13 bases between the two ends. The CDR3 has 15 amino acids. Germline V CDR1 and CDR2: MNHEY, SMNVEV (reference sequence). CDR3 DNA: TGTGCCAGCAGTTTATCGACTAGCAGGGGTGAGACCCAGTACTTC. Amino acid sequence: CASSLSTSRGETQYF.

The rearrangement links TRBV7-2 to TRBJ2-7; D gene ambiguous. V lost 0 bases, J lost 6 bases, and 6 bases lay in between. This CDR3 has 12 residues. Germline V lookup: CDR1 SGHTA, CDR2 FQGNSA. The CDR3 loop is CASSLASSEQYF. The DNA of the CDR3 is TGTGCCAGCAGCTTAGCGTCTTCCGAGCAGTACTTC.

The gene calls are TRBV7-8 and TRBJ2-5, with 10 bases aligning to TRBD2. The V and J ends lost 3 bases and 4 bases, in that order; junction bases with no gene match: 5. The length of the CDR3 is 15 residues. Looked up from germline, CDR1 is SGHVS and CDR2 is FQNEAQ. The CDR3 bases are TGTGCCAGCAGCTTGGCTAGCGGGAGTCTAGAGACCCAGTACTTC. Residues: CASSLASGSLETQYF.

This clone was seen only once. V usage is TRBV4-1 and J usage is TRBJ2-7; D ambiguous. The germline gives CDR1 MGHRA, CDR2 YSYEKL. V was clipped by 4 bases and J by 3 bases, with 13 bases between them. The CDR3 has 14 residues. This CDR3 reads CASSPPSGLYEQYF. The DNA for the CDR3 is TGCGCCAGCAGCCCCCCGAGTGGGCTCTACGAGCAGTACTTC.

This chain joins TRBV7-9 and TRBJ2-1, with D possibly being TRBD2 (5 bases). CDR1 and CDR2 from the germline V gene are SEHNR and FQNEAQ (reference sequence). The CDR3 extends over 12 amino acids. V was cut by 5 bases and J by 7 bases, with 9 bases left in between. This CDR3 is CASSLTRNEQFF. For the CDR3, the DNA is TGTGCCAGCAGCCTAACTAGGAATGAGCAGTTCTTC.

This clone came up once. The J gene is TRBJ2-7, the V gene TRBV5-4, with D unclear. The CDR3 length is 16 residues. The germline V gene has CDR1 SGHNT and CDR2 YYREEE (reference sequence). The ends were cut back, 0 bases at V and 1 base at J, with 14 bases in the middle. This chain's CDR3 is CASSLGVGVESYEQYF. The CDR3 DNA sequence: TGTGCCAGCAGCTTGGGAGTGGGCGTAGAATCCTACGAGCAGTACTTC.

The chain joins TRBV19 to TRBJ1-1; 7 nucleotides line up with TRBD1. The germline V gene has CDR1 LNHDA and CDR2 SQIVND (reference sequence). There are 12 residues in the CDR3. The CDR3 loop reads CVTRGRNTEAFF. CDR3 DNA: TGTGTAACGAGGGGGCGGAACACTGAAGCTTTCTTT.

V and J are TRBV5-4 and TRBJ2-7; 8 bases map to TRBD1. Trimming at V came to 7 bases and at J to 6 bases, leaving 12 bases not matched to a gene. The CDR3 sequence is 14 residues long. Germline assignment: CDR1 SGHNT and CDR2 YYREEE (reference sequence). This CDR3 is CASGIQGVNGEQYF. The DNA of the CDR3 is TGTGCCAGCGGTATACAGGGGGTGAATGGCGAGCAGTACTTC.

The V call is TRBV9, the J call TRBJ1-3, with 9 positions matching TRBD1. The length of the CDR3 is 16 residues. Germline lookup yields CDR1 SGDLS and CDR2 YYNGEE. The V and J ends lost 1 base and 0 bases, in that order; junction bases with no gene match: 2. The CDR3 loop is CASSVTGQGSGNTIYF. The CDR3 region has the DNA TGTGCCAGCAGCGTAACGGGACAGGGCTCTGGAAACACCATATATTTT.